This T cell receptor (beta chain) was found in a study of beta chain features in type 1 diabetes. About this clone itself: Its antigen is unidentified.

Study results and caveats: Type 1 diabetes patients had moderately but significantly shorter TCRB CDR3s in all four CD4+ subsets.

cDNA synthesis used the whole RNA isolate, giving expressed TCRB sequences. Profiling relied on immunoSEQ multiplex PCR, and the TCRdb table lists in-frame clones only, not all of them. The table lists about 340,000 clones, roughly 9% of them singletons. Purities in excess of 98% were seen in all sorted populations. The junction had 5 bases not matched to a gene; V was cut back by 2 bases and J by 5 bases. Germline V lookup: CDR1 SNHLY, CDR2 FYNNEI. This CDR3 has 16 residues. The receptor was isolated from a man under 40 with type 1 diabetes. The J gene is TRBJ2-3, the V gene TRBV2; TRBD2 matches 12 bases. Material: central memory CD4+ T cells from blood. The CDR3 reads CASSELAGGIKDTQYF. The CDR3 nucleotides are TGTGCCAGCAGTGAACTAGCGGGGGGGATCAAAGATACGCAGTATTTT.